Listed below are T cell receptor beta chains from one sample, sequenced in a study of blood T cell repertoires in COVID-19. The table came from immunoSEQ multiplex PCR; TCRdb's copy has only in-frame clones and leaves some out. The sample contains around 130,000 clones, over 75% of which appear only once. Sequencing used peripheral blood. These receptors all come from a man aged 60 to 69 with active or convalescent COVID-19. Both conserved end residues are part of each CDR3. A D gene is named only where the DNA matches it firmly. Some rows mark clone size as missing; the rest say once, few, many or name a class of expanded clone.

abundance	len	d_gene	v_gene	j_gene	CDR3nt	CDR3aa
-	15	-	TRBV5-1	TRBJ2-7	TGCGCCAGCAGCTTAAAGGGGGGGCTCTCCTACGAGCAGTACTTC	CASSLKGGLSYEQYF
-	13	-	TRBV27	TRBJ2-1	TGTGCCAGCCGTGAGCCCCCATACAATGAGCAGTTCTTC	CASREPPYNEQFF
-	14	TRBD2	TRBV7-3	TRBJ2-1	TGTGCCAGCAGCTTAACCCCGGCTAGCGGTGAGCAGTTCTTC	CASSLTPASGEQFF
-	16	-	TRBV6-1	TRBJ2-2	TGTGCCAGCAGTGAAAGGCGGGGTACGAACACCGGGGAGCTGTTTTTT	CASSERRGTNTGELFF
-	16	TRBD1	TRBV19	TRBJ2-6	TGTGCCAGCCGAAAACAGGGGGCGGCTGGGGCCAACGTCCTGACTTTC	CASRKQGAAGANVLTF
-	15	TRBD1	TRBV5-1	TRBJ2-7	TGCGCCAGCAGCTCATCCGGGACAGGGGGTCTGGAGCAGTACTTC	CASSSSGTGGLEQYF
-	14	TRBD2	TRBV7-2	TRBJ2-7	TGTGCCAGCAGCCCACTTAGCGGGAGAAGCGAGCAGTACTTC	CASSPLSGRSEQYF
once	15	-	TRBV4-3	TRBJ2-6	TGCGCCAGCAGCCAAGACTTCGGTGGGGCCAACGTCCTGACTTTC	CASSQDFGGANVLTF
-	15	-	TRBV6-6	TRBJ1-2	TGTGCCAGCAGTTTCCGGGGAATCTTCGATTATGGCTACACCTTC	CASSFRGIFDYGYTF
-	16	TRBD1	TRBV24-1	TRBJ2-3	TGTGCCACCAGTGATTTCGACCGACAGGGATCAGATACGCAGTATTTT	CATSDFDRQGSDTQYF
-	17	-	TRBV3-1/TRBV3-2	TRBJ1-1	TGTGCCAGCAGCCCCCCCAATAGAGGTGGCGGTGTCACTGAAGCTTTCTTT	CASSPPNRGGGVTEAFF
-	15	-	TRBV19	TRBJ2-1	TGTGCCAGTAGTATGGGAGGCAGCTCCTACAATGAGCAGTTCTTC	CASSMGGSSYNEQFF
few	17	-	TRBV10-3	TRBJ1-6	TGTGCCATCAGTGAGCAGCGAGGCGGCTCCTATAATTCACCCCTCCACTTT	CAISEQRGGSYNSPLHF
-	16	-	TRBV29-1	TRBJ2-3	TGCAGCGTTGGCGGCCTTAGCGTGCGGAAGGCAGATACGCAGTATTTT	CSVGGLSVRKADTQYF
once	13	-	TRBV20-1	TRBJ1-6	TGCAGTGCTAGTGGACAATTCGACTCACCCCTCCACTTT	CSASGQFDSPLHF
-	15	-	TRBV27	TRBJ2-5	TGTGCCAGCAGTTTATCCGGGGGGCAATATGAGACCCAGTACTTC	CASSLSGGQYETQYF
-	14	-	TRBV10-3	TRBJ1-1	TGTGCCATCAGTGAACTACAGGGTGAGACTGAAGCTTTCTTT	CAISELQGETEAFF
-	15	-	TRBV5-4	TRBJ2-2	TGTGCCAGCAGCTTGGGCAGTCCGAACACCGGGGAGCTGTTTTTT	CASSLGSPNTGELFF
-	16	-	TRBV9	TRBJ2-7	TGTGCCAGCAGCCCTGGGAAGACAGGCGGCGACTACGAGCAGTACTTC	CASSPGKTGGDYEQYF
-	13	-	TRBV12-3/TRBV12-4	TRBJ2-1	TGTGCCAGCAGTTTGATAGGGGGCAATGAGCAGTTCTTC	CASSLIGGNEQFF
-	14	-	TRBV19	TRBJ2-3	TGTGCCAGTCGTAAGGACCATCGGGGAGATACGCAGTATTTT	CASRKDHRGDTQYF
-	15	-	TRBV9	TRBJ2-2	TGTGCCAGCAGCGTGAGGGGAGGCGGAACCGGGGAGCTGTTTTTT	CASSVRGGGTGELFF
-	19	-	TRBV6-2/TRBV6-3	TRBJ1-5	TGTGCCAGCAGTTCCCAAAAGACAGGTTGGGTTTTGGGCAATCAGCCCCAGCATTTT	CASSSQKTGWVLGNQPQHF
-	16	-	TRBV3-1/TRBV3-2	TRBJ1-2	TGTGCCAGCAGCCCCCGACAGGCTCGAGGGCCGGTTGGCTACACCTTC	CASSPRQARGPVGYTF
-	15	-	TRBV5-1	TRBJ2-5	TGCGCCAGCAGCCCGGAGCCAACTAGCCAAGAGACCCAGTACTTC	CASSPEPTSQETQYF
-	12	-	TRBV6-5	TRBJ2-5	TGTGCCAGCAGTTACGCAGGAGAGACCCAGTACTTC	CASSYAGETQYF
-	15	TRBD2	TRBV11-2	TRBJ2-3	TGTGCCAGCAGCTTAGGGGCGGGGGGCGAAGATACGCAGTATTTT	CASSLGAGGEDTQYF
-	15	TRBD1	TRBV28	TRBJ2-7	TGTGCCAGCAGTAAGGACAGGGGCATCTCCTACGAGCAGTACTTC	CASSKDRGISYEQYF
-	13	-	TRBV9	TRBJ1-5	TGTGCCAGCAGCCTGGGGGGGTTACAGCCCCAGCATTTT	CASSLGGLQPQHF
-	13	-	TRBV28	TRBJ1-1	TGTGCCAGCCGAGTAACTGTGAACACTGAAGCTTTCTTT	CASRVTVNTEAFF
-	15	TRBD2	TRBV5-1	TRBJ2-3	TGCGCCAGCAGCCTATCTAGCGGCAGCACAGATACGCAGTATTTT	CASSLSSGSTDTQYF